The TCR beta chain described here comes from a study of early T cells in non-severe SARS-CoV-2 infection. One entry per CDR3 protein results from TCRdb running MiXCR on the 5' RACE reads. Among some 81,000 distinct CDR3 sequences listed, about 9.6% were seen once. CDR1 is MNHEY, CDR2 SMNVEV, per germline (reference sequence). Unmatched junction bases numbered 3, after V lost 5 bases and J lost 3 bases. The CDR3 runs 13 residues. The table lists this clonotype with a few counts. The specimen was whole blood. The genes are TRBV27 and TRBJ1-2, with 7 bases identical to TRBD1. This TCR came from an adult who was a healthcare worker with PCR-confirmed SARS-CoV-2 infection or an uninfected control (not recorded which). The CDR3 region is CASSTQGYYGYTF. The CDR3 region has the DNA TGTGCCAGCAGTACACAGGGGTACTATGGCTACACCTTC.